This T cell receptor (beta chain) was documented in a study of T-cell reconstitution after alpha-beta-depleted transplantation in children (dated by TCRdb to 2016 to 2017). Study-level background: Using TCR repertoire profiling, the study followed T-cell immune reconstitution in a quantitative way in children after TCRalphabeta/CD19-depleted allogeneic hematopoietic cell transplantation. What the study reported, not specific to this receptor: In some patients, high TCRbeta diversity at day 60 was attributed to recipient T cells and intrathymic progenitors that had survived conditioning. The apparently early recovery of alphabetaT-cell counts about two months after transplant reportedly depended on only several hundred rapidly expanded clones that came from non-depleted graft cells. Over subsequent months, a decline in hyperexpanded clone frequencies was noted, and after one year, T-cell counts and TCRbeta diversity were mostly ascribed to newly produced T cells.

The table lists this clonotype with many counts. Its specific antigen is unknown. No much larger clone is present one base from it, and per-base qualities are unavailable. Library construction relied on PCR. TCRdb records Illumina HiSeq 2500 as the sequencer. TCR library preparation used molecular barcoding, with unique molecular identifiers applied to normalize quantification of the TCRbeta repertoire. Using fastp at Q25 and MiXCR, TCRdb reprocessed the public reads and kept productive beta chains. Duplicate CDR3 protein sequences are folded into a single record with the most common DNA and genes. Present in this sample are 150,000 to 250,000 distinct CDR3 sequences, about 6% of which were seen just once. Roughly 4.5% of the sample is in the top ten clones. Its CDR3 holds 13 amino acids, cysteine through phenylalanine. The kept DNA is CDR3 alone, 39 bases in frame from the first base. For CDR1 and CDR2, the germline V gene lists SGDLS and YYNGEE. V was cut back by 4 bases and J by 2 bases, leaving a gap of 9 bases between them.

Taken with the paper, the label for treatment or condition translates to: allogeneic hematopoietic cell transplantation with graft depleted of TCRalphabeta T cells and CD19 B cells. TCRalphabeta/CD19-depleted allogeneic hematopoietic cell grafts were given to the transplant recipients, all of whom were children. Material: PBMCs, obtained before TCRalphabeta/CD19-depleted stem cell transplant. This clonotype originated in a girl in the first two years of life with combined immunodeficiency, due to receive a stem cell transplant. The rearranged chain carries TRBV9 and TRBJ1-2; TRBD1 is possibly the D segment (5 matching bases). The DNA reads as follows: TGTGCCAGCAGCACCCGACAGAACTATGGCTACACCTTC. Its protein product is CASSTRQNYGYTF.